This passage covers 24 T cell receptor beta chains from one sample sequenced in a study of T cell clonality in common variable immunodeficiency. Study-wide points: Reportedly, TCR beta sequences from common variable immunodeficiency showed fewer deletions and N-nucleotide insertions.

For these receptors, no antigen is known. TCRdb's table, derived via immunoSEQ multiplex PCR, lists solely in-frame clones and lacks some. The sample counts approximately 21,000 clones, none seen once; the ten largest own 2.5% to 3%. The material sequenced was peripheral blood mononuclear cells. The source of these receptors is a human donor with common variable immunodeficiency.

Details on this clone: The read gets to within 3 residues of the CDR3 end, and the germline J gene fills in the rest. The chain couples TRBV19 to TRBJ1-5; D might be TRBD1 (5 bases). This CDR3 contains 15 residues. Trimming took off 6 bases at V and 0 bases at J, with 12 bases between the two ends. Germline V gene sequence: CDR1 LNHDA, CDR2 SQIVND (reference sequence). The chain's CDR3 is CASSLTDYSNQPQHF. The sequenced CDR3 bases are TGTGCCAGTAGCCTGACAGATTATAGCAATCAGCCC.

Remarks on this clone: The observed sequence ends 3 residues before the CDR3 terminus, with the missing tail filled in from the germline J gene. The J gene is TRBJ2-1, the V gene TRBV7-9; D possibly corresponds to TRBD1 (6 bases). Looked up from germline, CDR1 is SEHNR and CDR2 is FQNEAQ (reference sequence). The V gene lost 3 bases and the J gene lost 6 bases, with 15 bases spanning the gap. The CDR3 contains 15 residues. CDR3 sequence reads: CASSLGRGPLNEQFF. CDR3 DNA, as far as it was read: TGTGCCAGCAGCTTGGGCAGGGGACCCCTCAATGAG.

About this clone itself: The CDR3 goes on 3 residues after the read ends, and that part is filled in from the germline J gene. This rearrangement joins TRBV30 to TRBJ1-6; perhaps TRBD1 as D (5 bases). The CDR3 has 14 amino acids. The germline V and J ends were trimmed by 0 bases and 7 bases, with 10 bases remaining between them. Germline CDR1 reads GTSNPN; CDR2 reads SVGIG (reference sequence). Incomplete CDR3 DNA: TGTGCCTGGAGTGTGAGGGGCCTCAATTCACCC. It yields the protein CAWSVRGLNSP. The full CDR3 is CAWSVRGLNSPLHF.

CDR3 DNA (partial): TGTGCCAGCAGTCGTAACTACGAG. As protein: CASSRNYE. The full CDR3 protein reads CASSRNYEQYF. The V call is TRBV2, the J call TRBJ2-7; D call uncertain. The read ends 3 residues before the CDR3 terminus; that terminus is restored from the germline J gene. The V end lost 5 bases, the J end lost 3 bases, and 5 bases lay between the germline ends. This CDR3 comprises 11 residues. Germline CDR1 reads SNHLY; CDR2 reads FYNNEI.

This clone has a handful of counts. The read stops 3 residues short of the end of the CDR3; the missing end is completed from the germline J gene. The chain recombines TRBV6-2 or TRBV6-3 with TRBJ1-4; 10 positions agree with TRBD1. Losses at the gene ends were 6 bases for V and 7 bases for J; bases not matched to a gene: 11. Germline values: CDR1 MNHEY, CDR2 SVGEGT. The CDR3 length is 16 residues. CDR3 residues: CASRPTGDRGLEKLFF. The part of the CDR3 DNA that was read is TGTGCCAGCAGACCGACCGGAGACAGGGGGCTTGAAAAA.

Notes on this clone: The CDR3 is cut off 3 residues early in the read; its end comes from the germline J gene. The chain couples TRBV19 to TRBJ1-1; tentative D call: TRBD1 (5 bases). In germline, CDR1 is LNHDA, CDR2 SQIVND (reference sequence). V was cut by 5 bases and J by 4 bases, with 17 bases left in between. This CDR3 region has 15 residues. Incomplete CDR3 DNA: TGTGCCAGTAGTCCCCAAGTCCGGGGGTTCACTGAA. It translates to CASSPQVRGFTE. The whole CDR3 is CASSPQVRGFTEAFF.

This clone was seen a handful of times. The read ends 3 residues shy of where the CDR3 ends; the end is completed using the germline J gene. The rearrangement links TRBV18 to TRBJ2-5; D may be TRBD1 (6 bases). The V end lost 0 bases, the J end lost 3 bases, and 11 bases lay between the germline ends. The germline V gene encodes CDR1 KGHSH and CDR2 LQKENI. The CDR3 sequence is 15 residues long. Partial CDR3 DNA: TGTGCCAGCTCACCACCTGCGGCAGGGGAAGAGACC. Protein product: CASSPPAAGEET. The complete CDR3 protein is CASSPPAAGEETQYF.

Turning to this clone: The CDR3 is cut off 3 residues early in the read; its end comes from the germline J gene. The chain carries TRBV13 and TRBJ2-1; no firm D call. Trimming left V 7 bases short and J 7 bases short, with 8 bases between. Germline assignment: CDR1 PRHDT and CDR2 FYEKMQ (reference sequence). CDR3 length equals 11 residues. The part of the CDR3 DNA that was read is TGTGCCAGCACCGCCGGTAATGAG. This codes for CASTAGNE. The CDR3 in full is CASTAGNEQFF.

Details on this clone: The read stops 3 residues short of the end of the CDR3; the missing end is completed from the germline J gene. The V and J genes are TRBV7-9 and TRBJ1-5; 9 nucleotides agree with TRBD1. The V gene's germline CDR1 is SEHNR and CDR2 FQNEAQ (reference sequence). This CDR3 is 14 amino acids long. Trimming took 4 bases from V and 7 from J; bases not matched to a gene: 5. CDR3: CASSSGQGGQPQHF. Incomplete CDR3 DNA: TGTGCCAGCAGCTCGGGACAGGGAGGCCAGCCC.

This clone was picked up a small number of times. The CDR3 goes on 3 residues after the read ends, and that part is filled in from the germline J gene. This chain links TRBV18 with TRBJ1-1; 9 bases are a match to TRBD1. Trimming took 4 bases from V and 4 from J; bases not matched to a gene: 4. This CDR3 region has 14 residues. CDR1 and CDR2 (germline): KGHSH, LQKENI. The CDR3 reads CASSRGDRATEAFF. The part of the CDR3 DNA that was read is TGTGCCAGCTCACGGGGGGACAGGGCCACTGAA.

This clone appeared a few times. The sequenced part of the CDR3 DNA is TGTGCCAGCAGCTCCCGGGACAGGGTAGCTGAA. This translates into CASSSRDRVAE. In full, the CDR3 reads CASSSRDRVAEAFF. The chain recombines TRBV7-9 with TRBJ1-1; 9 nucleotides line up with TRBD1. Read data end 3 residues before the CDR3 end; the end is taken from the germline J gene. Trimming removed 4 bases from V and 6 bases from J; junction bases left unmatched: 6. This CDR3 region has 14 residues. CDR1 SEHNR and CDR2 FQNEAQ come from the germline V gene (reference sequence). The full variable domain, in which reference TRBV7-9 and TRBJ1-1 provide the parts outside the CDR3, is DTGVSQNPRHKITKRGQNVTFRCDPISEHNRLYWYRQTLGQGPEFLTYFQNEAQLEKSRLLSDRFSAERPKGSFSTLEIQRTEQGDSAMYLCASSSRDRVAEAFFGQGTRLTVV.

This clone was counted between two and nine times. The read is 3 residues too short to cover the CDR3 end, so that end is filled in from the germline J gene. J is TRBJ2-3 and V is TRBV19, with TRBD1 matching over 7 bases. Germline V gene data show CDR1 as LNHDA and CDR2 as SQIVND (reference sequence). After removal of 4 bases from V and 0 bases from J, the junction contained 4 bases not matched to a gene. CDR3 size: 15 residues. Partial CDR3 DNA: TGTGCCAGTAGTAGCGACAGGGCCAGCACAGATACG. Its translation is CASSSDRASTDT. Given in full, the CDR3 is CASSSDRASTDTQYF.

As for this clone: The CDR3 extends 3 residues past the end of the read, so its final part is completed from the germline J gene. The rearrangement uses TRBV7-2 and TRBJ1-5; D is possibly TRBD1 (5 bases). Germline V gene sequence: CDR1 SGHTA, CDR2 FQGNSA. V was clipped by 3 bases and J by 7 bases, with 16 bases between them. This CDR3 spans 15 amino acids. The sequenced CDR3 bases are TGTGCCAGCAGCTTTGGGCCTGAGGGGTTGCAGCCC. Its protein product is CASSFGPEGLQP. From start to end, the CDR3 is CASSFGPEGLQPQHF.

Points on this clone: Read sequence stops 3 residues before the CDR3 end, and the germline J gene provides the missing end. V gene TRBV7-6 combines with J gene TRBJ1-5; D is unclear. The CDR3 covers 13 residues. CDR1 SGHVS and CDR2 FNYEAQ come from the germline V gene. The V end lost 0 bases, the J end lost 6 bases, and 6 bases lay between the germline ends. CDR3 DNA (partial): TGTGCCAGCAGCTTAGCAGCTGGTCAGCCC. Protein product: CASSLAAGQP. The entire CDR3 protein is CASSLAAGQPQHF.

Comments on this clone: The sequence runs out 3 residues before the end of the CDR3; the remainder is reconstructed from the germline J gene. The V gene is TRBV19, the J gene TRBJ2-5, with TRBD2 matching 10 bases. This CDR3 spans 15 amino acids. Germline lookup yields CDR1 LNHDA and CDR2 SQIVND (reference sequence). Losses at the gene ends were 5 bases for V and 3 bases for J; bases not matched to a gene: 6. The CDR3 DNA, read in part, is TGTGCCAGTAGTCTAGTCCTAGCGGGAGAAGAGACC. This codes for CASSLVLAGEET. The whole CDR3 protein is CASSLVLAGEETQYF.

This clone was seen a handful of times. Sequencing ends 3 residues short of the CDR3 end; the germline J gene provides the rest. The rearrangement joins TRBV7-8 to TRBJ2-5, with D possibly TRBD1 on 6 matching bases. CDR1 is SGHVS and CDR2 is FQNEAQ in the germline V gene. V dropped 2 bases and J dropped 1 base, with 14 bases sitting between them. The CDR3 spans 16 residues. CDR3 bases read: TGTGCCAGCAGCTTATTTTTTAGGGGGATCCAAGAGACC. Translated: CASSLFFRGIQET. In full, the CDR3 is CASSLFFRGIQETQYF.

In its sample, this clone was seen a few times. Read coverage stops 3 residues before the CDR3 terminus; the germline J gene supplies the remainder. The genes are TRBV6-2 or TRBV6-3 and TRBJ2-1; D not resolved. CDR3 length: 12 amino acids. CDR1 MNHEY and CDR2 SVGEGT come from the germline V gene. The ends were cut back, 6 bases at V and 7 bases at J, with 10 bases in the middle. The CDR3 region is CASRRVENEQFF. The covered CDR3 bases are TGTGCCAGCAGACGGGTCGAAAATGAG.

Comment on this clone: The read gets to within 3 residues of the CDR3 end, and the germline J gene fills in the rest. The chain employs TRBV19 and TRBJ1-4; D remains ambiguous. Trimming pared 3 bases from V and 3 bases from J, leaving 8 bases between. CDR3 length equals 14 residues. Germline CDR1 reads LNHDA; CDR2 reads SQIVND (reference sequence). CDR3 DNA (partial): TGTGCCAGTAGTATCTCCGCGGCTAATGAAAAA. It yields the protein CASSISAANEK. The full CDR3 sequence reads CASSISAANEKLFF.

This clone is labeled as medium-sized (0.01 to 0.1%). The CDR3 extends 3 residues past the end of the read, so its final part is completed from the germline J gene. This chain links TRBV12-3 or TRBV12-4 with TRBJ2-7; D might be TRBD2 (6 bases). V was cut by 6 bases and J by 0 bases, with 15 bases left in between. CDR3 size: 15 residues. The sequenced part of the CDR3 DNA is TGTGCCAGCAGGCTCGGTGGGGGACTCTCCTACGAG. It translates to CASRLGGGLSYE. The whole CDR3 protein is CASRLGGGLSYEQYF.

This clone has a handful of counts. Sequencing ends 3 residues short of the CDR3 end; the germline J gene provides the rest. The chain combines TRBV30 with TRBJ2-3; 12 bases agree with TRBD2. The CDR3 is made up of 13 amino acids. The J segment lost 3 bases and the V segment lost 5 bases, leaving 0 bases of the junction unmatched. Germline assignment: CDR1 GTSNPN and CDR2 SVGIG (reference sequence). This chain's CDR3 is CAWGTSGTDTQYF. The part of the CDR3 DNA that was read is TGTGCCTGGGGGACTAGCGGGACAGATACG.

In the case of this clone: The read halts 3 residues ahead of the CDR3 end, with the missing end drawn from the germline J gene. This chain links TRBV18 with TRBJ1-1; 10 bases line up with TRBD1. Germline V gene sequence: CDR1 KGHSH, CDR2 LQKENI. The V and J ends lost 3 bases and 5 bases, in that order; junction bases with no gene match: 6. The CDR3 length is 15 residues. The CDR3 DNA, read in part, is TGTGCCAGCTCACCCGGACAGGGGGGGAGGACTGAA. Its protein product is CASSPGQGGRTE. The CDR3 in full is CASSPGQGGRTEAFF.

A note on this clone: The sequenced fragment ends 3 residues before the CDR3 boundary, so the rest is inferred from the germline J gene. The chain has TRBV18 and TRBJ2-5, with D possibly being TRBD2 (7 bases). Germline V lookup: CDR1 KGHSH, CDR2 LQKENI. This CDR3 has 15 residues. The V end was cut by 1 base, the J end by 1 base, with 10 bases between. The sequenced part of the CDR3 DNA is TGTGCCAGCTCACCACAGGGAGGGGGCCAAGAGACC. This encodes CASSPQGGGQET. The entire CDR3 sequence reads CASSPQGGGQETQYF.

This clone was counted a few times. The observed sequence ends 3 residues before the CDR3 terminus, with the missing tail filled in from the germline J gene. This rearrangement joins TRBV30 to TRBJ2-7; TRBD1 is a possible D gene (6 bases). The germline CDR1 and CDR2 sequences are GTSNPN and SVGIG (reference sequence). With 1 base removed from V and 2 bases from J, the gap between germline ends came to 9 bases. The CDR3 loop spans 13 amino acids. The CDR3 DNA, read in part, is TGTGCCTGGAGTGAAGACAGGCCCTACGAG. Its protein product is CAWSEDRPYE. From start to end, the CDR3 is CAWSEDRPYEQYF.

Partial CDR3 DNA: TGTGCCAGCAGCGGACTAGCGGGAGATACG. Translating it yields CASSGLAGDT. The full CDR3 sequence reads CASSGLAGDTQYF. The V call is TRBV19, the J call TRBJ2-3; 11 nucleotides agree with TRBD2. The read gets to within 3 residues of the CDR3 end, and the germline J gene fills in the rest. Germline-derived CDR1 and CDR2 are LNHDA and SQIVND (reference sequence). This CDR3 region has 13 residues. After removal of 9 bases from V and 5 bases from J, the junction contained 4 bases not matched to a gene.